This section outlines one TCR beta chain sequence together with its context. This clonotype was recorded at least ten times. No antigen is known for it. Base qualities were left out, and no much larger clone turns up one base away. Amplification of TCR beta CDR3 regions was carried out from RNA transcripts. The first round of RT-PCR for the TCR CDR3 was performed with the HTBI primer set and the Qiagen OneStep RT-PCR kit. Libraries were constructed in a second round of multiplex PCR, after which size selection and purification were carried out. Libraries were sequenced paired-end with 100 bp reads on an Illumina HiSeq2000. As for the original processing: SOAPnuke was used to process the raw data, removing reads that contained adapters or uncalled bases, had a mean Phred below 15, or lacked an exact match to the constant primer or identifier. High-quality paired reads were merged using COPE v1.2.5, and each unique nucleotide sequence was defined as a clonotype. MiTCR v1.1 was used to align the clonotypes against IMGT TRBV, TRBD and TRBJ reference segments. The analysis included only V-J combinations with a frequency above 0.0001, which together covered around 99% of the repertoires. The TCS score was defined as the ratio of F50 (clonal expansion) to E x V (chaos), calculated using BLOSUM62-based TCRdist between CDR3 peptides within each V-J. Welch's t-statistics and random forest reduced some 510 V-J features to under 15, which were used in a naive Bayes classifier (R e1071). TCRdb trimmed the raw reads at Q25, called clones with MiXCR and kept productive beta chains. Every CDR3 protein is listed once, alongside the most common genes and DNA of its rows. These V and J calls are TCRdb output, not the study's own analysis. The sample table records 300,000 to 500,000 distinct CDR3 sequences; over 12% of these occur just once. The biggest ten clones account for approximately 29% of the sample.

In the ophthalmopathy patients, disease was moderately to severely active, with a Clinical Activity Score of 3 or more, a NOSPECS grade of 4 or more, and a duration of less than 3 months. The study excluded patients with uncontrolled infections, other autoimmune diseases, pregnancy or lactation. Diagnoses relied on clinical symptoms, serum thyroxine and TRAb, thyroid ultrasound and orbital computed tomography. Ficoll-Paque density gradient centrifugation was used to isolate PBMCs from about 9 ml of fresh peripheral blood. Total RNA was extracted with Trizol reagent, and quality was checked on an Agilent 2100 Bioanalyzer. The data belong to a study of T cells in Graves' hyperthyroidism and ophthalmopathy (dated by TCRdb to about 2019). The study in broad terms: Peripheral blood was sampled at the time of initial diagnosis, prior to any treatment. Prospective prediction of ophthalmopathy was tested in an independent validation cohort of some 20 hyperthyroidism patients and approximately 17 patients who later progressed to ophthalmopathy. The paper describes TCR Vbeta CDR3 sequencing of about 140 peripheral blood samples, made up of about 41 ophthalmopathy patients, 70 to 75 hyperthyroidism patients and 17 progressor patients. The 100 or so discovery patients were divided at random into training and test sets in a 7:3 ratio. After sampling, hyperthyroidism patients received methimazole starting at 30 mg daily, and ophthalmopathy patients received high-dose intravenous methylprednisolone. A discovery cohort of about 100 patients, approximately 44 with Graves' ophthalmopathy and more than 55 with stable Graves' hyperthyroidism, was used to find distinguishing TCR V-J signatures. The study also compared thyroid tissue and blood T-cell repertoires from about 6 Graves' hyperthyroidism patients.

Trimming leaves V shorter by 6 bases and J shorter by 6 bases, with the junction holding 1 base beyond the gene matches. CDR1 and CDR2 were assigned from the germline V gene as MDHEN and SYDVKM. The CDR3, from cysteine to phenylalanine, totals 12 residues. Kept here is only the CDR3 DNA, which spans 36 bases and is read in frame from base 1. On the study overall, not on this receptor specifically: A 13 V-J signature model separated ophthalmopathy from stable hyperthyroidism, with 87.88% sensitivity and just under 84% specificity in cross-validation and 80%/75% in testing. In validation, the model predicted progression to ophthalmopathy with approximately 71% sensitivity and roughly 75% specificity, a median of 6.5 months before onset. Sample size was not statistically predetermined, and investigators were not blinded to group allocation. Most expanded thyroid clonotypes (frequency above 0.001) were also found in blood, which suggests that blood repertoires may mirror thyroid immune responses.

The sequence was collected from a man aged 50 or older with Graves' ophthalmopathy. The rearrangement combines TRBV28 with TRBJ1-5, and TRBD1 matches 8 of the central bases. The sample comprised blood. The DNA reads as follows: TGTGCCAGCAGGGACAGGGTTCAGCCCCAGCATTTT. Its amino acids are CASRDRVQPQHF.